The 3 T cell receptor beta chains below all came from one sample that was sequenced in a study of graft-versus-host responses after intestinal transplantation. This table comes from immunoSEQ multiplex PCR, and its TCRdb copy is limited to in-frame clones, with some not included. This sample has some 96,000 clones, with about nine tenths found just once. Sequences were derived from PBMCs, sampled 450 to 480 days after intestinal transplant. These receptors were taken from a human patient who received an intestinal transplant, so some T cells may come from the graft donor.

The CDR3 DNA reads as TGTGCCAGCAGCCCGGGACTGGGCGGGGAGACCCAGTACTTC. Encoded protein: CASSPGLGGETQYF. This chain links TRBV11-3 with TRBJ2-5; maybe TRBD2 (6 bases). The CDR3 contains 14 residues. V was trimmed by 5 bases and J by 5 bases, leaving 15 bases between them. Germline V gives CDR1 SGHNT, CDR2 YENEEA. Based on the CDR3 plus reference TRBV11-3 and TRBJ2-5, the full variable domain is EAGVVQSPRYKIIEKKQPVAFWCNPISGHNTLYWYLQNLGQGPELLIRYENEEAVDDSQLPKDRFSAERLKGVDSTLKIQPAELGDSAVYLCASSPGLGGETQYFGPGTRLLVL.

As regards this clone: This sample also contains other DNA sequences that code for the same CDR3. The J gene is TRBJ1-5, the V gene TRBV10-3, with 9 bases fitting TRBD1. The CDR3 is made up of 16 amino acids. The V gene end was trimmed by 0 bases and the J gene end by 7 bases; junction bases not matched to a gene: 7. The germline gives CDR1 ENHRY, CDR2 SYGVKD. CDR3 in DNA: TGTGCCATCAGTGAGTCGGGACAGGGAGGGAGGCAGCCCCAGCATTTT. This encodes CAISESGQGGRQPQHF.

The chain combines TRBV20-1 with TRBJ2-7; D may be TRBD2 (6 bases). Looked up from germline, CDR1 is DFQATT and CDR2 is SNEGSKA (reference sequence). The germline V and J ends were trimmed by 6 bases and 3 bases, with 9 bases remaining between them. The CDR3 is 11 residues long. The CDR3 DNA reads as TGCAGTGCAGGGACTGGCTACGAGCAGTACTTC. Translating it yields CSAGTGYEQYF.